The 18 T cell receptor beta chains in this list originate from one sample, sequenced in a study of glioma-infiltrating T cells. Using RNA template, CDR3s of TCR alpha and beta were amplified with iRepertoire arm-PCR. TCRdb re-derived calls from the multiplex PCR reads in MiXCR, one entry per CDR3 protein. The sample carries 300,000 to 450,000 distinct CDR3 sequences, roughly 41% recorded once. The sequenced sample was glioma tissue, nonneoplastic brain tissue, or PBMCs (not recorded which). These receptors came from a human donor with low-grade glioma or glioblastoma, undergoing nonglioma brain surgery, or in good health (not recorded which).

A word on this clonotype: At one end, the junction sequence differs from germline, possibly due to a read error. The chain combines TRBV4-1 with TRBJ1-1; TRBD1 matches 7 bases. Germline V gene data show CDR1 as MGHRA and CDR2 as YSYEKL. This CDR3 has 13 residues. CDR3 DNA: TGCGTCAGCAGCCTCACAGGGGACACTGAAGCTTTCTTT. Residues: CVSSLTGDTEAFF.

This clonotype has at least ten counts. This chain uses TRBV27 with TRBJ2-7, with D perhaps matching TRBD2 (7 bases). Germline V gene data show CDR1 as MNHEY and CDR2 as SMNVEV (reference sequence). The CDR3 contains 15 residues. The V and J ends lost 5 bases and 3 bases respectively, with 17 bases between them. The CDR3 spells CASSLENGGLYEQYF. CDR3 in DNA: TGTGCCAGCAGTCTCGAGAACGGGGGGCTCTACGAGCAGTACTTC.

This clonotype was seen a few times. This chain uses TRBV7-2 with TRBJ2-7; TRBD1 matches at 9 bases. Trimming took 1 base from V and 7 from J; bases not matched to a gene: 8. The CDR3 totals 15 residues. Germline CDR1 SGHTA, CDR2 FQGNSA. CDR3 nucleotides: TGTGCCAGCAGCTTAGTAGGAACAGGGGGCCAGGAGCAGTACTTC. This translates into CASSLVGTGGQEQYF. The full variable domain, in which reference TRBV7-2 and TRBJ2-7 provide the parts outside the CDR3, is GAGVSQSPSNKVTEKGKDVELRCDPISGHTALYWYRQSLGQGLEFLIYFQGNSAPDKSGLPSDRFSAERTGGSVSTLTIQRTQQEDSAVYLCASSLVGTGGQEQYFGPGTRLTVT.

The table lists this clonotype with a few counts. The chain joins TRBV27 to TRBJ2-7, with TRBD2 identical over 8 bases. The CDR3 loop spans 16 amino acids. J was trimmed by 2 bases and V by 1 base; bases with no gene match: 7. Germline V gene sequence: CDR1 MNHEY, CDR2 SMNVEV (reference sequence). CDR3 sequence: CASSLFFREGPYEQYF. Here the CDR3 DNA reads TGTGCCAGCAGTTTATTTTTCCGGGAGGGACCCTACGAGCAGTACTTC.

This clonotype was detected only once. The CDR3 coding sequence is TGCAGTGCTAACGAAGGGGCGGAGACCTACGAGCAGTTCTTC. Amino acids: CSANEGAETYEQFF. This rearrangement joins TRBV20-1 to TRBJ2-1; a weak D match, TRBD1 (5 bases). V lost 4 bases, J lost 10 bases, and 20 bases lay in between. This CDR3 has 14 amino acids. Per the germline V gene, CDR1 is DFQATT and CDR2 is SNEGSKA (reference sequence).

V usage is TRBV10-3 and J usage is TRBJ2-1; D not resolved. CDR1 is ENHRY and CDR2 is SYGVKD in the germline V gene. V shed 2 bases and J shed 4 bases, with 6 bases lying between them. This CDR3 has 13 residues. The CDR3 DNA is TGTGCCATCAGTGAGGCCAGGTACAATGAGCAGTTCTTC. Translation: CAISEARYNEQFF.

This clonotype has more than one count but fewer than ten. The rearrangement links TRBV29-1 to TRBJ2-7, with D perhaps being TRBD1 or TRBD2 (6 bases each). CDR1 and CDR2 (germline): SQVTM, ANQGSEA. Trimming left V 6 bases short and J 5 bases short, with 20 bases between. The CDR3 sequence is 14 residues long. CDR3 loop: CSVRQVRGRNEQYF. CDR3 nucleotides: TGCAGCGTGCGACAGGTACGGGGGAGGAACGAGCAGTACTTC.

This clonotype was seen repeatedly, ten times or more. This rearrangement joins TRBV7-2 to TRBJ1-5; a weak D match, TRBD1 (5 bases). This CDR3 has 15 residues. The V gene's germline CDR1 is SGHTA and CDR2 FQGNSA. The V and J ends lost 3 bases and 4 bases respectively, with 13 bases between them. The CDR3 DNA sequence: TGTGCCAGCAGCTTCCCGGGGGTAGGAAATCAGCCCCAGCATTTT. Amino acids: CASSFPGVGNQPQHF.

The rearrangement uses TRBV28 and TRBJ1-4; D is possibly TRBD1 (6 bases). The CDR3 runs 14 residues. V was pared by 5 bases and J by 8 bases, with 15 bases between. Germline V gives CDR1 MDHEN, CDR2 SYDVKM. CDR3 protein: CASSIQGLREKLFF. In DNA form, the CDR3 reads TGTGCCAGCAGTATACAGGGACTTCGGGAAAAACTGTTTTTT.

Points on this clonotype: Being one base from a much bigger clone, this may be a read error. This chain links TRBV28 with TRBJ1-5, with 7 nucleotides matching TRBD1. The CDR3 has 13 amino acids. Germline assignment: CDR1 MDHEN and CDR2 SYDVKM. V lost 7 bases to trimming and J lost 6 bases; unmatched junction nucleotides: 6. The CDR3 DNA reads TGTGCCAGCATCCCGGGACAGAGTCAGCCCCAGCATTTT. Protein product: CASIPGQSQPQHF.

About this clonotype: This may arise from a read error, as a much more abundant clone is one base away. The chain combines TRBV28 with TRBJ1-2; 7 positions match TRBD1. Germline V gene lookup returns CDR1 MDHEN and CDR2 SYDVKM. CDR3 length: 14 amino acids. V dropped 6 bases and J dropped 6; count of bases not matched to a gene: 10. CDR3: CASRPGQQSDGYTF. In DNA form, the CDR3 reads TGTGCCAGCAGGCCGGGACAGCAGAGCGATGGCTACACCTTC.

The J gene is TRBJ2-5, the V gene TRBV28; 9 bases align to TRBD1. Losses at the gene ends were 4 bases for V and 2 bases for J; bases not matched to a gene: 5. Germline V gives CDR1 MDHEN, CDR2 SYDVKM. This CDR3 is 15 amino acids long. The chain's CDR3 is CASSWWDRVQETQYF. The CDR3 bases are TGTGCCAGCAGTTGGTGGGACAGGGTTCAAGAGACCCAGTACTTC.

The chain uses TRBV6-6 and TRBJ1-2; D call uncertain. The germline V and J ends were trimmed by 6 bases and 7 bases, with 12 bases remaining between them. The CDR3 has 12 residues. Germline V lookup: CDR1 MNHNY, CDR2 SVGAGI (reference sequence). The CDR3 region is CASSENMVGYTF. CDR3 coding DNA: TGTGCCAGCAGCGAAAACATGGTTGGCTACACCTTC.

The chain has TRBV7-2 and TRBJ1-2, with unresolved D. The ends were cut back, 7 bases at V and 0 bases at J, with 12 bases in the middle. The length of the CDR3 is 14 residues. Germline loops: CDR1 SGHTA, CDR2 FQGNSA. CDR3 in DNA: TGTGCCAGCAACTACGGTGGGCCTAACTATGGCTACACCTTC. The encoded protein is CASNYGGPNYGYTF.

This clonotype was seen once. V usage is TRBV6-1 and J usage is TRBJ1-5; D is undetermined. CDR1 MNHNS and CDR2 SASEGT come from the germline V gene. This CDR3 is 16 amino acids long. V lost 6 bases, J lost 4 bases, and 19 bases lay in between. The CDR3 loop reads CASSPIPGRVNQPQHF. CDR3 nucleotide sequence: TGTGCCAGCAGCCCCATCCCGGGTCGTGTTAATCAGCCCCAGCATTTT.

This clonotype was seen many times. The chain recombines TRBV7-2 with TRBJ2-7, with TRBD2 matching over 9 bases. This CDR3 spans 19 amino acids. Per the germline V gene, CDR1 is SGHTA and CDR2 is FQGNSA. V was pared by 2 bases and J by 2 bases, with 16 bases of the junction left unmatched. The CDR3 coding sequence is TGTGCCAGCAGCTTAAGATCCCGAACTAGCGGGTTCAGACCCTACGAGCAGTACTTC. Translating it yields CASSLRSRTSGFRPYEQYF. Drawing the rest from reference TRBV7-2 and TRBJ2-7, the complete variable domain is GAGVSQSPSNKVTEKGKDVELRCDPISGHTALYWYRQSLGQGLEFLIYFQGNSAPDKSGLPSDRFSAERTGGSVSTLTIQRTQQEDSAVYLCASSLRSRTSGFRPYEQYFGPGTRLTVT.

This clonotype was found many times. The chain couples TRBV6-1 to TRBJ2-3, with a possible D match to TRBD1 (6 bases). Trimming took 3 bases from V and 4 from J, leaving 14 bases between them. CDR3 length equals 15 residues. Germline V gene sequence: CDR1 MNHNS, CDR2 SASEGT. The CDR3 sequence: CASSESRGEADTQYF. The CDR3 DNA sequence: TGTGCCAGCAGTGAGAGCAGGGGAGAGGCAGATACGCAGTATTTT.

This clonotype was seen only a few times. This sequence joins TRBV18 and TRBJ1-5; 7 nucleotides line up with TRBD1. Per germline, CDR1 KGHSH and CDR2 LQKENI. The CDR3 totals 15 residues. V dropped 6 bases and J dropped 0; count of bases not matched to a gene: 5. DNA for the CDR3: TGTGCCAGCTCTCAGGGGGTCCTTAGCAATCAGCCCCAGCATTTT. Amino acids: CASSQGVLSNQPQHF.